The 9 T cell receptor beta chains listed next were all sequenced from one sample in a study of control samples from healthy donors and cancer patients. This table comes from immunoSEQ multiplex PCR, and its TCRdb copy is limited to in-frame clones, with some not included. The sample carries about 100,000 clones, roughly 80% recorded once. The sample comprised blood. The origin of the receptors is a man aged 25 to 40 in good health.

This clone occurred a few times. The chain combines TRBV5-8 with TRBJ1-1, with no clear D. The germline V and J ends were trimmed by 4 bases and 3 bases, with 13 bases remaining between them. Germline CDR1 is SGHTS and CDR2 is YDEGEE. The CDR3 consists of 14 residues. The CDR3 loop reads CASSGTMGYTEAFF. Here the CDR3 DNA reads TGTGCCAGCAGCGGAACCATGGGGTACACTGAAGCTTTCTTT.

V usage is TRBV27 and J usage is TRBJ2-1; no definite D call. The CDR3 is 11 amino acids. V dropped 4 bases and J dropped 6 bases, with 4 bases sitting between them. Germline V gene data show CDR1 as MNHEY and CDR2 as SMNVEV (reference sequence). Here the CDR3 DNA reads TGTGCCAGCAGTTCGGGCAATGAGCAGTTCTTC. Protein: CASSSGNEQFF.

This chain joins TRBV12-5 and TRBJ1-5, with 8 bases that match TRBD1. The V segment lost 5 bases and the J segment 7 bases; nucleotides outside the gene matches: 10. Germline V gene lookup returns CDR1 LGHNT and CDR2 FRNRAP. The CDR3 is 15 residues long. The DNA of the CDR3 is TGTGCTAGTGGTCCCGAGGACAGGGAAGAACAGCCCCAGCATTTT. This sequence encodes CASGPEDREEQPQHF.

The V gene is TRBV6-5, the J gene TRBJ1-3; tentative D call: TRBD1 (5 bases). The CDR3 is made up of 15 amino acids. V was shortened by 6 bases and J by 0 bases, with 12 bases between the two germline ends. The germline gives CDR1 MNHEY, CDR2 SVGAGI. In DNA form, the CDR3 reads TGTGCCAGCAGCTTACAGGCCAGCTCTGGAAACACCATATATTTT. Its translation is CASSLQASSGNTIYF.

A note on this clone: The sample holds other DNA sequences that translate to the same CDR3. The chain combines TRBV12-3 or TRBV12-4 with TRBJ1-2; D might be TRBD1 (6 bases). CDR3 length: 12 residues. The V end lost 7 bases, the J end lost 4 bases, and 10 bases lay between the germline ends. CDR3 DNA: TGTGCCAGCAAGGACAGATCCTATGGCTACACCTTC. Translation gives CASKDRSYGYTF.

The chain links TRBV4-2 to TRBJ2-7; no clear D gene. The CDR3 sequence is 15 residues long. The germline V gene encodes CDR1 LGHNA and CDR2 YNFKEQ. V was trimmed by 1 base and J by 2 bases, leaving 12 bases between them. CDR3 nucleotides: TGTGCCAGCAGCCAAGCCCGTGGGATTCCCTACGAGCAGTACTTC. It yields the protein CASSQARGIPYEQYF.

The chain recombines TRBV24-1 with TRBJ2-3; TRBD2 is a possible D gene (7 bases). Trimming cost V 3 bases and J 4 bases, with 19 bases left between them. The germline V gene has CDR1 KGHDR and CDR2 SFDVKD. The CDR3 length is 17 residues. The CDR3 DNA follows: TGTGCCACCAGTGATCCGGGATCGCGGGGGCCTTCAGATACGCAGTATTTT. Protein product: CATSDPGSRGPSDTQYF.

This clone was detected only once. The chain combines TRBV4-2 with TRBJ1-3, with TRBD1 as a possible D gene (5 bases). The CDR3 extends over 16 amino acids. Trimming left V 3 bases short and J 2 bases short, with 14 bases between. Germline lookup yields CDR1 LGHNA and CDR2 YNFKEQ. CDR3 coding DNA: TGTGCCAGCAGCCAGGGCTCGGGGGTGACTGGAAACACCATATATTTT. Protein: CASSQGSGVTGNTIYF.

The V call is TRBV29-1, the J call TRBJ2-7; D is possibly TRBD1 (6 bases). The CDR3 runs to 13 residues. V was pared by 7 bases and J by 5 bases, with 18 bases between. Looked up from germline, CDR1 is SQVTM and CDR2 is ANQGSEA. Here the CDR3 DNA reads TGCAGCGCTGGACAGAAGGGCTACGACGAGCAGTACTTC. It yields the protein CSAGQKGYDEQYF.